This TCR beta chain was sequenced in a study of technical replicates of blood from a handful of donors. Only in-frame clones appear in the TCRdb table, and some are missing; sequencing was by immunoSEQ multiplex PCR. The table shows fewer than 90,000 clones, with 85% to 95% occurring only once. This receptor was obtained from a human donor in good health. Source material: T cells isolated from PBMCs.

The CDR3 region has the DNA TGTGCCAGCAGTGCGGGACAGGGGTACAATGAGCAGTTCTTC. Translated, it gives CASSAGQGYNEQFF. V usage is TRBV25-1 and J usage is TRBJ2-1; TRBD1 aligns across 10 bases. CDR1 and CDR2 from the germline V gene are MGHDK and SYGVNS. Unmatched junction bases numbered 1, after V lost 4 bases and J lost 4 bases. The CDR3 is 14 residues long. The full variable domain, rest sourced from reference TRBV25-1 and TRBJ2-1, is EADIYQTPRYLVIGTGKKITLECSQTMGHDKMYWYQQDPGMELHLIHYSYGVNSTEKGDLSSESTVSRIRTEHFPLTLESARPSHTSQYLCASSAGQGYNEQFFGPGTRLTVL.